The source of this T cell receptor (beta chain) is a study of T-cell reconstitution after alpha-beta-depleted transplantation in children. Library preparation (for TCRbeta) was performed with unique molecular identifiers. Each CDR3 protein gets one entry after TCRdb re-called the PCR reads with MiXCR. The repertoire consists of 200,000 to 250,000 distinct CDR3 sequences, with 9.7% occurring once and the leading ten covering 5% to 6%. Ten or more counts support this clonotype. The CDR3 has 15 residues. Germline V gene data show CDR1 as SGDLS and CDR2 as YYNGEE. V gave up 4 bases and J gave up 2 bases; unmatched junction bases: 8.

The sequence was obtained from a human donor who donated a stem cell graft to a child with SCID. This sequence joins TRBV9 and TRBJ2-5; 7 nucleotides agree with TRBD1. Sequencing was performed on PBMCs from the stem cell graft donor, taken from the stem cell graft. The CDR3: CASSPRDREQETQYF. The CDR3 bases are TGTGCCAGCAGCCCACGGGACAGAGAGCAAGAGACCCAGTACTTC. Filled out from reference TRBV9 and TRBJ2-5, the complete variable domain reads DSGVTQTPKHLITATGQRVTLRCSPRSGDLSVYWYQQSLDQGLQFLIQYYNGEERAKGNILERFSAQQFPDLHSELNLSSLELGDSALYFCASSPRDREQETQYFGPGTRLLVL.